These T cell receptor beta chains were read from a single sample in a study of OX40 agonist ivuxolimab in advanced cancers. The protocol was immunoSEQ multiplex PCR, while the TCRdb copy is restricted to in-frame clones and leaves out a portion. The sample includes around 40,000 clones, approximately 80% of them seen just once. The specimen comprised CD4+ or CD8+ T cells sorted from blood, sampled in a trial of the OX40 agonist ivuxolimab. These receptors originate from an adult with an advanced solid tumor such as melanoma, head and neck, liver or kidney cancer. CDR3s include the opening cysteine and the closing phenylalanine or tryptophan. Fields, in order: J gene, V gene, D gene, clone size, CDR3 DNA, CDR3 protein. A D gene is named only where the DNA matches it firmly. Clone size is not always given. Where it is, it says once, few, many or a class for expanded clones.

>TRBJ2-7|TRBV5-1|-|few
TGCGCCAGCAGCTTGAGTGACAGCACCTACGAGCAGTACTTC
CASSLSDSTYEQYF
>TRBJ2-1|TRBV9|-|once
TGTGCCAGCAGCATGCTAGATTATGAGCAGTTCTTC
CASSMLDYEQFF
>TRBJ2-7|TRBV5-1|-|-
TGCGCCAGCAGCTTAGCCCCAGGGAATTCCTACGAGCAGTACTTC
CASSLAPGNSYEQYF
>TRBJ2-1|TRBV28|-|-
TGTGCCAGCAGTTCTGTCTGGGGGAAGCAGTTCTTC
CASSSVWGKQFF
>TRBJ1-2|TRBV19|-|-
TGTGCCAGTAGTCCAGCCGGGAGCTATGGCTACACCTTC
CASSPAGSYGYTF
>TRBJ2-2|TRBV9|TRBD2|-
TGTGCCAGCAGCGAGGGACTAGCGGGGCGCTCGGACACCGGGGAGCTGTTTTTT
CASSEGLAGRSDTGELFF
>TRBJ1-2|TRBV28|-|-
TGTGCCAGCAGTTTCAGGTTATTTTCGGGTGGCTACACCTTC
CASSFRLFSGGYTF
>TRBJ2-1|TRBV9|-|-
TGTGCCAGCAGCGTATGGGCAGGGCAAGACAATGAGCAGTTCTTC
CASSVWAGQDNEQFF
>TRBJ2-1|TRBV5-1|TRBD1|-
TGCGCCAGCAGACCCGGGACAGGGTCCTACAATGAGCAGTTCTTC
CASRPGTGSYNEQFF
>TRBJ2-1|TRBV11-3|-|-
TGTGCCAGCAGCCCGGGGCGCCTACCCAACAATGAGCAGTTCTTC
CASSPGRLPNNEQFF
>TRBJ1-1|TRBV27|-|-
TGTGCCAGCAGTTTTAGCCCAAACACTGAAGCTTTCTTT
CASSFSPNTEAFF
>TRBJ2-7|TRBV28|-|-
TGTGCCAGCAGTCCGATAGGCAGGGTCCACGAGCAGTACTTC
CASSPIGRVHEQYF
>TRBJ2-6|TRBV9|TRBD1|-
TGTGCCAGCAGCATAACAGGGGGTAACTCTGGGGCCAACGTCCTGACTTTC
CASSITGGNSGANVLTF
>TRBJ1-3|TRBV5-4|-|-
TGTGCCAGCAGCTTGGAAGACACAGTCACTGGAAACACCATATATTTT
CASSLEDTVTGNTIYF
>TRBJ2-7|TRBV5-1|-|-
TGCGCCAGCAGCATCGGAGGTGAGGCCTACGAGCAGTACTTC
CASSIGGEAYEQYF
>TRBJ2-7|TRBV21-1|-|medium-sized
TGTGCCAGCAGCAAAAGATGGGTTTACGAGCAGTACTTC
CASSKRWVYEQYF
>TRBJ2-5|TRBV9|-|-
TGTGCCAGCAGCGTAGACACTAGCCCCCAGTACTTC
CASSVDTSPQYF
>TRBJ2-5|TRBV19|TRBD2|-
TGTGCCAGCACGGAGGGGACTAGCGGCTGGGAGACCCAGTACTTC
CASTEGTSGWETQYF
>TRBJ1-2|TRBV5-4|TRBD1|few
TGTGCCAGCAGCTTGGATGGGACAGGGGGCGATGGCTACACCTTC
CASSLDGTGGDGYTF
>TRBJ2-7|TRBV5-8|TRBD2|-
TGTGCCAGCAGCCCCCCCTGGACTAGCGGGAAGACCTACGAGCAGTACTTC
CASSPPWTSGKTYEQYF
>TRBJ2-7|TRBV7-9|TRBD1|-
TGTGCCAGCAGCATCGCCGGGACAGGCGCCTCCTACGAGCAGTACTTC
CASSIAGTGASYEQYF
>TRBJ2-5|TRBV21-1|-|few
TGTGCCAGCAGCACGACAGGGCAAGAGACCCAGTACTTC
CASSTTGQETQYF
>TRBJ2-1|TRBV6-1|-|once
TGTGCCAGCAGTGACGGTCAGGACTACAATGAGCAGTTCTTC
CASSDGQDYNEQFF
>TRBJ1-5|TRBV19|TRBD1|few
TGTGCCAGTAGTACGTGGACAGGGGTAGATAGCAATCAGCCCCAGCATTTT
CASSTWTGVDSNQPQHF